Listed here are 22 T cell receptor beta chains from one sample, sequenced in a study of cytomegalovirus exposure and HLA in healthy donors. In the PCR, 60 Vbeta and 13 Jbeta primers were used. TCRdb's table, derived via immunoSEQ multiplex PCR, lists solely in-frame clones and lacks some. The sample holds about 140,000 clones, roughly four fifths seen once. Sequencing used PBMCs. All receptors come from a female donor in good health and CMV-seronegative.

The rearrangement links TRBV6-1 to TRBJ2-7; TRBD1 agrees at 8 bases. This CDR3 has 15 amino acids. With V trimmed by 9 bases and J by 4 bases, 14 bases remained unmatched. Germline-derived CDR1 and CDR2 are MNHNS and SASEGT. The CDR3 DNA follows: TGTGCCAGTCAAAATCCGGGACAGGTATCATACGAGCAGTACTTC. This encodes CASQNPGQVSYEQYF.

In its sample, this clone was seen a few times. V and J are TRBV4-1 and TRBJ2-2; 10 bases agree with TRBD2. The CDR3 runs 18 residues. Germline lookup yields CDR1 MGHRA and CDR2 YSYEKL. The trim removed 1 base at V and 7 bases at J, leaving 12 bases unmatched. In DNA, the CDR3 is TGCGCCAGCAGCCAAGCCGGTGATCTAGCGGGAGTAAACGGGGAGCTGTTTTTT. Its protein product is CASSQAGDLAGVNGELFF.

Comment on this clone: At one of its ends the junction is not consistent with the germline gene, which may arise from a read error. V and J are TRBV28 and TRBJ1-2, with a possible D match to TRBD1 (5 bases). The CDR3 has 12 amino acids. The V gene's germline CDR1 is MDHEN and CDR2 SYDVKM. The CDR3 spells CASSQRTHGYPF. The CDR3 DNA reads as TGTGCCAGCAGCCAAAGGACACATGGCTACCCCTTC.

The CDR3 region has the DNA TGTGCCAGCCATTCCGACAGGGAGACTAGCAATCAGCCCCAGCATTTT. It specifies CASHSDRETSNQPQHF. This chain links TRBV7-9 with TRBJ1-5, with 7 positions matching TRBD1. The V segment lost 8 bases and the J segment 0 bases; nucleotides outside the gene matches: 10. The CDR3 extends over 16 amino acids. CDR1 is SEHNR, CDR2 FQNEAQ, per germline (reference sequence).

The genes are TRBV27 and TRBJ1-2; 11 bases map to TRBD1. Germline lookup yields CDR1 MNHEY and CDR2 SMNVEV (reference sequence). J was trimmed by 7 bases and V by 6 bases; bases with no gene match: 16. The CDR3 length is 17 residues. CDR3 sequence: CASSLGGQGVVLGGYTF. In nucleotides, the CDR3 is TGTGCCAGCAGCTTAGGGGGACAGGGGGTTGTATTGGGTGGCTACACCTTC.

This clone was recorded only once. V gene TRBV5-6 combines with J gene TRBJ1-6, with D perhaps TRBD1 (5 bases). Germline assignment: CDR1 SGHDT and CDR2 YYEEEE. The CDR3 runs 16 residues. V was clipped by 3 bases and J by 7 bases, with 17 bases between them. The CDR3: CASSSDGAAKNSPLHF. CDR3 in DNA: TGTGCCAGCAGCTCCGATGGGGCCGCCAAGAATTCACCCCTCCACTTT.

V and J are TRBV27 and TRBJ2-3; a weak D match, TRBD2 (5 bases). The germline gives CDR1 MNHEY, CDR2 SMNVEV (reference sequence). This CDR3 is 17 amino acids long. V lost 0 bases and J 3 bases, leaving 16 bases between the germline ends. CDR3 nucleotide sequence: TGTGCCAGCAGTTTATCACGGAGGTACCGATCAACAGATACGCAGTATTTT. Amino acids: CASSLSRRYRSTDTQYF.

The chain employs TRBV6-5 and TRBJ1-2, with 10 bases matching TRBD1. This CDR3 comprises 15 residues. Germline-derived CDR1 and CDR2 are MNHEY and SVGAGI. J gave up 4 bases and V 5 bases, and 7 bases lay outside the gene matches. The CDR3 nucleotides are TGTGCCAGCAGTCAGACCGGGACAGGGGCCTATGGCTACACCTTC. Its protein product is CASSQTGTGAYGYTF.

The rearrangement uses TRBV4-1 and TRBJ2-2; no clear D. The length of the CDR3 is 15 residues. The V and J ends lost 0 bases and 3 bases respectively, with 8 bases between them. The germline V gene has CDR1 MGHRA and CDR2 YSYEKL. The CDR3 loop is CASSQDPGYTGELFF. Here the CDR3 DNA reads TGCGCCAGCAGCCAAGATCCGGGTTACACCGGGGAGCTGTTTTTT.

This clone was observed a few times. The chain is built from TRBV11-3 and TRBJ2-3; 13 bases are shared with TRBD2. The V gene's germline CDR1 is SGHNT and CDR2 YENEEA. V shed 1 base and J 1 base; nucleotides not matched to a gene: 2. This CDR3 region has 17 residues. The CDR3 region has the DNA TGTGCCAGCAGCTTAGGGGGGACTAGCGGGGGCACAGATACGCAGTATTTT. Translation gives CASSLGGTSGGTDTQYF.

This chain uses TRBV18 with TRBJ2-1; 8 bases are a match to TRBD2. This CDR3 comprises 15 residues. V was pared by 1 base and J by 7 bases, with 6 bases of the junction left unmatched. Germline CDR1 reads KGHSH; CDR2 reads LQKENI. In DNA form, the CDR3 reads TGTGCCAGCTCACCACAGGGACTAGTCGGGAATGAGCAGTTCTTC. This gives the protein CASSPQGLVGNEQFF.

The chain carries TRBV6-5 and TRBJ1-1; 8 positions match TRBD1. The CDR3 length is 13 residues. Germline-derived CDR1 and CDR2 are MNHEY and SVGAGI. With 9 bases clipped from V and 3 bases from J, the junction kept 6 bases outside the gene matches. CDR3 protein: CASHRGSDTEAFF. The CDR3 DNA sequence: TGTGCCAGTCACAGGGGGAGCGACACTGAAGCTTTCTTT.

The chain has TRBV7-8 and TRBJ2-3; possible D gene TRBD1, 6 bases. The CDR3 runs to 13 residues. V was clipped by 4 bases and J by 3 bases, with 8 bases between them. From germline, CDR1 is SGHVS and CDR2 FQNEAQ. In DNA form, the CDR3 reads TGTGCCAGCAGCTCCACAGGGACAGATACGCAGTATTTT. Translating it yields CASSSTGTDTQYF.

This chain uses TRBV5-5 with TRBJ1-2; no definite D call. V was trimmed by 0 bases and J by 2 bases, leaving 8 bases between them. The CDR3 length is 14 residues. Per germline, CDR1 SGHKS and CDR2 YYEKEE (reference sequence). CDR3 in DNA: TGTGCCAGCAGCTTGGAGGAGGGAAACTATGGCTACACCTTC. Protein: CASSLEEGNYGYTF.

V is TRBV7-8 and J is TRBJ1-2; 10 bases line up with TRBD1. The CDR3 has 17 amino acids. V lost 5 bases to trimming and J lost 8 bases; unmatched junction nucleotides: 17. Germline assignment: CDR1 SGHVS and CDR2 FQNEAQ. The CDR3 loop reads CASSQSRDRGSRGGYTF. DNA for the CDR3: TGTGCCAGCAGCCAGTCCCGGGACAGGGGCTCCAGGGGGGGCTACACCTTC.

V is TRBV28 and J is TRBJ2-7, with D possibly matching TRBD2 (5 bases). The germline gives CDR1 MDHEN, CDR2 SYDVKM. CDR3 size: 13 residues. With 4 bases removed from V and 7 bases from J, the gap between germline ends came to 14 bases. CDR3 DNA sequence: TGTGCCAGCAGTTCCAATCCGACGGGAGAGCAGTACTTC. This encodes CASSSNPTGEQYF. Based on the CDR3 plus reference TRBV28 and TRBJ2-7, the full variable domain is DVKVTQSSRYLVKRTGEKVFLECVQDMDHENMFWYRQDPGLGLRLIYFSYDVKMKEKGDIPEGYSVSREKKERFSLILESASTNQTSMYLCASSSNPTGEQYFGPGTRLTVT.

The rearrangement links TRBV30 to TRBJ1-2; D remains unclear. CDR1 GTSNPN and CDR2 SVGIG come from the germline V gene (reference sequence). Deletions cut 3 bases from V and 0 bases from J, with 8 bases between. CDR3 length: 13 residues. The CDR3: CAWRFHTNYGYTF. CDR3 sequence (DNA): TGTGCCTGGAGATTCCACACTAACTATGGCTACACCTTC.

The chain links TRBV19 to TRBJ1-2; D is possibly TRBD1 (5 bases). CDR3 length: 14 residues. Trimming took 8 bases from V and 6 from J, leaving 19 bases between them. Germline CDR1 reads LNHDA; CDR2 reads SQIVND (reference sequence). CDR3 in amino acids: CASFIRGRRDGYTF. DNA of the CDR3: TGTGCCAGTTTTATAAGGGGCCGGAGGGATGGCTACACCTTC.

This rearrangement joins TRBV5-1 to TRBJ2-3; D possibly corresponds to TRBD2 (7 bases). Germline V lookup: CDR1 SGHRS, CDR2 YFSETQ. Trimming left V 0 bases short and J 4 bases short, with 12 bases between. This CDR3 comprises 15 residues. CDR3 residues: CASSLEGGLADTQYF. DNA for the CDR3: TGCGCCAGCAGCTTGGAGGGGGGGCTGGCAGATACGCAGTATTTT.

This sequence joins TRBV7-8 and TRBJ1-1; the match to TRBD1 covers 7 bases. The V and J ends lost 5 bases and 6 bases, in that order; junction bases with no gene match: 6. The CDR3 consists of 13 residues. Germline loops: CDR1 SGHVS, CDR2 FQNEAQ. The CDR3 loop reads CASSATGAPEAFF. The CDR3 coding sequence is TGTGCCAGCAGCGCAACAGGGGCCCCTGAAGCTTTCTTT.

DNA of the CDR3: TGTGCTAGTGGTTCCGGGACAGGGGGTCGGTCAGATACGCAGTATTTT. As protein: CASGSGTGGRSDTQYF. The chain is built from TRBV12-5 and TRBJ2-3; 11 bases fit TRBD1. The CDR3 sequence is 16 residues long. V lost 4 bases and J lost 4; bases outside the gene matches: 7. Germline CDR1 is LGHNT and CDR2 is FRNRAP.

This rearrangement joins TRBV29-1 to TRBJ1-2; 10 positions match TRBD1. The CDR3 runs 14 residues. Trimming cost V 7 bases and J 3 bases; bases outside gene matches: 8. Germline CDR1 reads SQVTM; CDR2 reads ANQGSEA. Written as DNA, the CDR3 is TGCAGCGCTGGACAGGGGGTCATCGACTATGGCTACACCTTC. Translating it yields CSAGQGVIDYGYTF.